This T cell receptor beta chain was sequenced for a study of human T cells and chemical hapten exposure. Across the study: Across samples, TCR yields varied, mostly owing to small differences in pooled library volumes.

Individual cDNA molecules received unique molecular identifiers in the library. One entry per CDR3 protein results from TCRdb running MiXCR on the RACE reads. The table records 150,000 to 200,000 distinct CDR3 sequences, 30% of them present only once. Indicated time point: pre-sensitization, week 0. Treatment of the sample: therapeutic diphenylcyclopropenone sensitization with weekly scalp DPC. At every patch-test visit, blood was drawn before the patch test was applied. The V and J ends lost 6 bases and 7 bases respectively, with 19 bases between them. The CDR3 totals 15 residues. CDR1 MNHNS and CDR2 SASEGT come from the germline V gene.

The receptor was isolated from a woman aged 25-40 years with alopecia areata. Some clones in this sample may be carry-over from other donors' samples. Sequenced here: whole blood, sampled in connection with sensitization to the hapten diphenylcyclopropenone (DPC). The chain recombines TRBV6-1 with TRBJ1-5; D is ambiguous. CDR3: CASRPPGSGSQPQHF. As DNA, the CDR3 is TGTGCCAGCAGACCCCCGGGGAGTGGGTCCCAGCCCCAGCATTTT.